The present entry profiles one TCR beta chain with its context. The antigen is not known. Separate alpha and beta amplification began at the second PCR step. Cells stained for CD3, CD4, CD8, CD45RA and CD27 were sorted into four subsets. This sample was taken from a study of naive and memory T cell subsets. Two oligonucleotides, mixed equimolar, formed the beta constant-region primer covering TRBC1 and TRBC2. Four rounds of PCR amplified the ligated cDNA using nested alpha and beta constant-region primers plus SP2. A 12-nucleotide UMI and the SP2 primer were added to the cDNA 3' end by oligonucleotide ligation. TCRdb ran MiXCR on the UMI-ligation and nested PCR reads and lists one entry per CDR3 protein. The profile shows around 160,000 distinct CDR3 sequences, roughly 22% of them singletons. Trimming stripped 0 bases from V and 3 bases from J, with 7 bases between. The CDR3 is 13 residues long. Germline V gene sequence: CDR1 DFQATT, CDR2 SNEGSKA (reference sequence).

Findings and caveats of the study: TCR abundance followed a power law differing between naive and memory subsets. Naive repertoires, especially CD8, held a few larger clonotypes, possibly memory cells re-expressing CD45RA.

The sequence came from a human donor in good health. The chain carries TRBV20-1 and TRBJ2-3; D is unclear. Material for sequencing was naive CD4+ T cells from blood. CDR3 DNA: TGCAGTGCTAGAGATTCACCGACAGATACGCAGTATTTT. Translation: CSARDSPTDTQYF.